These 32 T cell receptor beta chains were all obtained from the same sample, sequenced in a study of cytomegalovirus exposure and HLA in healthy donors. Primers: 60 Vbeta forward and 13 Jbeta reverse. TCRdb's copy holds only in-frame clones and misses some; the assay was immunoSEQ multiplex PCR. Of 140,000 to 150,000 clones listed, around three quarters are singletons. Sample: PBMCs. The receptors shown here come from a woman aged 18 to 35 in good health and CMV-seropositive.

The chain is built from TRBV11-2 and TRBJ2-7; tentatively, D is TRBD2 (5 bases). Germline V gene lookup returns CDR1 SGHAT and CDR2 FQNNGV. The ends were cut back, 5 bases at V and 6 bases at J, with 14 bases in the middle. There are 13 residues in the CDR3. The CDR3 loop is CASSLPRGLEQYF. DNA for the CDR3: TGTGCCAGCAGCCTCCCACGCGGGCTCGAGCAGTACTTC.

The chain employs TRBV5-5 and TRBJ1-1; D may be TRBD1 (6 bases). This CDR3 spans 16 amino acids. The V end lost 4 bases, the J end lost 5 bases, and 21 bases lay between the germline ends. Germline V lookup: CDR1 SGHKS, CDR2 YYEKEE (reference sequence). Written as DNA, the CDR3 is TGTGCCAGCAGCACCCCCGTAGGGGGGGGTAGGACTGAAGCTTTCTTT. This codes for CASSTPVGGGRTEAFF.

The chain combines TRBV4-3 with TRBJ1-1, with TRBD1 matching over 9 bases. Germline V gene data show CDR1 as LGHNA and CDR2 as YSLEER. CDR3 length: 13 amino acids. V shed 2 bases, J shed 7 bases, and the junction held 2 bases outside the gene matches. The CDR3 reads CASSQRTGDEAFF. The CDR3 DNA sequence: TGCGCCAGCAGCCAACGGACAGGGGATGAAGCTTTCTTT.

V is TRBV30 and J is TRBJ2-3; 10 nucleotides agree with TRBD2. This CDR3 is 16 amino acids long. The germline gives CDR1 GTSNPN, CDR2 SVGIG (reference sequence). V shed 2 bases and J 5 bases; nucleotides not matched to a gene: 10. The CDR3 loop reads CAWSRASGGQGDTQYF. Here the CDR3 DNA reads TGTGCCTGGAGTCGGGCTAGCGGGGGCCAGGGAGATACGCAGTATTTT.

The V and J genes are TRBV28 and TRBJ1-5; D unresolved. Germline CDR1 MDHEN, CDR2 SYDVKM. Between the trimmed V and J ends, which lost 3 bases and 4 bases, there was a span of 10 bases. CDR3 length: 14 residues. CDR3 sequence (DNA): TGTGCCAGCAGTTTCCCGGAGGCGAATCAGCCCCAGCATTTT. Its translation: CASSFPEANQPQHF.

The chain recombines TRBV29-1 with TRBJ1-1; D not resolved. From germline, CDR1 is SQVTM and CDR2 ANQGSEA. There are 13 residues in the CDR3. V lost 5 bases and J lost 1, with 11 bases in between. The CDR3 reads CSVSGRANTEAFF. The CDR3 DNA reads as TGCAGCGTTTCCGGGCGGGCGAACACTGAAGCTTTCTTT.

The chain employs TRBV11-2 and TRBJ2-3; 7 bases are shared with TRBD1. The CDR3 length is 15 residues. Per germline, CDR1 SGHAT and CDR2 FQNNGV. V was clipped by 5 bases and J by 0 bases; unmatched bases: 5. The CDR3 loop is CASSRPGQSTDTQYF. CDR3 nucleotide sequence: TGTGCCAGCAGCAGACCGGGACAGAGCACAGATACGCAGTATTTT.

This clone turned up a few times. The chain combines TRBV28 with TRBJ2-1, with TRBD1 matching over 9 bases. J was trimmed by 6 bases and V by 6 bases; bases with no gene match: 6. Germline assignment: CDR1 MDHEN and CDR2 SYDVKM. The CDR3 has 14 amino acids. The CDR3 bases are TGTGCCAGCAGGATTATGACAGGGGGCAATGAGCAGTTCTTC. Amino acid sequence: CASRIMTGGNEQFF.

This clone was observed a few times. Other DNA variants within this sample encode the same CDR3. The V call is TRBV5-4, the J call TRBJ1-6, with a weak D call TRBD1 (5 bases). V lost 0 bases and J 6 bases, leaving 7 bases between the germline ends. CDR1 SGHNT and CDR2 YYREEE come from the germline V gene (reference sequence). The CDR3 spans 14 residues. CDR3 nucleotide sequence: TGTGCCAGCAGCTTGGAACAGGCTAATTCACCCCTCCACTTT. Translated: CASSLEQANSPLHF. Combining the CDR3 with reference TRBV5-4 and TRBJ1-6 gives the whole variable domain ETGVTQSPTHLIKTRGQQVTLRCSSQSGHNTVSWYQQALGQGPQFIFQYYREEENGRGNFPPRFSGLQFPNYSSELNVNALELDDSALYLCASSLEQANSPLHFGNGTRLTVT.

CDR3 residues: CASTRTTGEGGYTF. In DNA form, the CDR3 reads TGTGCCAGCACCCGGACCACTGGGGAGGGGGGCTACACCTTC. The J gene is TRBJ1-2, the V gene TRBV6-6, with D possibly being TRBD1 (5 bases). Looked up from germline, CDR1 is MNHNY and CDR2 is SVGAGI (reference sequence). This CDR3 contains 14 residues. The V gene lost 7 bases and the J gene lost 8 bases, with 20 bases spanning the gap.

V is TRBV6-5 and J is TRBJ1-1; D is undetermined. CDR1 and CDR2 from the germline V gene are MNHEY and SVGAGI. This CDR3 has 14 amino acids. Trimming removed 2 bases from V and 1 base from J, with 8 bases in between. The CDR3 nucleotides read TGTGCCAGCAGTTACGGAGGCGGGAACACTGAAGCTTTCTTT. Amino acid sequence: CASSYGGGNTEAFF.

CDR3 DNA: TGTGCCAGCAGCCGGACAGGGGCTATGAACACTGAAGCTTTCTTT. Encoded protein: CASSRTGAMNTEAFF. This sequence joins TRBV2 and TRBJ1-1, with 9 bases identical to TRBD1. In germline, CDR1 is SNHLY, CDR2 FYNNEI. Germline trimming cut 6 bases from V and 0 bases from J; bases unmatched to any gene: 5. The CDR3 length is 15 residues.

The gene calls are TRBV9 and TRBJ2-1; 7 nucleotides line up with TRBD1. The CDR3 extends over 13 amino acids. J was trimmed by 7 bases and V by 3 bases; bases with no gene match: 4. Germline assignment: CDR1 SGDLS and CDR2 YYNGEE. DNA for the CDR3: TGTGCCAGCAGCGCCGACAGGGTTAATGAGCAGTTCTTC. Its translation is CASSADRVNEQFF.

This clone has just a few counts. V is TRBV2 and J is TRBJ2-7, with 8 bases lining up with TRBD1. The ends lost 6 bases at V and 4 bases at J; junction bases unmatched: 8. Germline-derived CDR1 and CDR2 are SNHLY and FYNNEI. The CDR3 has 14 residues. CDR3 sequence (DNA): TGTGCCAGCAGCCCGGGACAGGTGATTTACGAGCAGTACTTC. Encoded protein: CASSPGQVIYEQYF.

The chain has TRBV13 and TRBJ1-2, with 11 bases that match TRBD1. With 0 bases clipped from V and 1 base from J, the junction kept 7 bases outside the gene matches. Per the germline V gene, CDR1 is PRHDT and CDR2 is FYEKMQ (reference sequence). The CDR3 totals 18 residues. CDR3 nucleotide sequence: TGTGCCAGCAGCTTAGGTTGGACAGGGGGCAAGGGTAACTATGGCTACACCTTC. Translating it yields CASSLGWTGGKGNYGYTF.

This clone was counted a single time. The chain recombines TRBV28 with TRBJ2-3, with 11 bases identical to TRBD2. The V gene end was trimmed by 7 bases and the J gene end by 5 bases; junction bases not matched to a gene: 14. The CDR3 covers 17 residues. Germline CDR1 reads MDHEN; CDR2 reads SYDVKM. CDR3 residues: CASKLAGAGDRQDTQYF. The CDR3 DNA reads TGTGCCAGCAAACTAGCGGGGGCCGGAGATAGGCAAGATACGCAGTATTTT. Full variable domain (remainder filled in from reference TRBV28 and TRBJ2-3): DVKVTQSSRYLVKRTGEKVFLECVQDMDHENMFWYRQDPGLGLRLIYFSYDVKMKEKGDIPEGYSVSREKKERFSLILESASTNQTSMYLCASKLAGAGDRQDTQYFGPGTRLTVL.

This CDR3 is CASSAGGRLVPLEQYF. CDR3 DNA: TGTGCCAGCAGCGCAGGAGGGCGGTTGGTCCCTCTCGAGCAGTACTTC. V usage is TRBV9 and J usage is TRBJ2-7, with D possibly TRBD2 on 6 matching bases. Trimming pared 3 bases from V and 6 bases from J, leaving 22 bases between. The V gene's germline CDR1 is SGDLS and CDR2 YYNGEE. This CDR3 has 16 amino acids. The variable domain in full, with the rest retrieved from reference TRBV9 and TRBJ2-7, is DSGVTQTPKHLITATGQRVTLRCSPRSGDLSVYWYQQSLDQGLQFLIQYYNGEERAKGNILERFSAQQFPDLHSELNLSSLELGDSALYFCASSAGGRLVPLEQYFGPGTRLTVT.

The chain employs TRBV19 and TRBJ2-1; no clear D. Looked up from germline, CDR1 is LNHDA and CDR2 is SQIVND (reference sequence). The CDR3 has 12 residues. V dropped 3 bases and J dropped 4 bases, with 4 bases sitting between them. The CDR3 region is CASSIRYNEQFF. In DNA, the CDR3 is TGTGCCAGTAGTATCAGATACAATGAGCAGTTCTTC. Combining the CDR3 with reference TRBV19 and TRBJ2-1 gives the whole variable domain DGGITQSPKYLFRKEGQNVTLSCEQNLNHDAMYWYRQDPGQGLRLIYYSQIVNDFQKGDIAEGYSVSREKKESFPLTVTSAQKNPTAFYLCASSIRYNEQFFGPGTRLTVL.

This clone was recorded only once. The chain joins TRBV10-1 to TRBJ1-5; weak D call: TRBD1 (6 bases). From germline, CDR1 is WNHNN and CDR2 SYGVQD (reference sequence). Trimming stripped 6 bases from V and 4 bases from J, with 10 bases between. The CDR3 spans 13 residues. This chain's CDR3 is CASSLRGNQPQHF. CDR3 sequence (DNA): TGCGCCAGCAGCCTCAGGGGAAATCAGCCCCAGCATTTT.

The chain is built from TRBV5-1 and TRBJ1-4; no firm D call. The V gene's germline CDR1 is SGHRS and CDR2 YFSETQ. Trimming cost V 7 bases and J 4 bases, with 14 bases left between them. The CDR3 length is 14 residues. The CDR3 reads CASCPSSNNEKLFF. The CDR3, as DNA: TGCGCCAGCTGCCCCTCATCTAATAATGAAAAACTGTTTTTT.

Only a few counts were recorded for this clone. V is TRBV18 and J is TRBJ2-1, with D possibly TRBD1 on 5 matching bases. The CDR3 has 12 amino acids. CDR1 is KGHSH, CDR2 LQKENI, per germline. Trimming took off 4 bases at V and 12 bases at J, with 13 bases between the two ends. The chain's CDR3 is CASSHTGQGQFF. CDR3 nucleotides: TGTGCCAGCTCACATACCGGGCAGGGGCAGTTCTTC.

The rearrangement joins TRBV5-4 to TRBJ2-7, with D possibly being TRBD1 (5 bases). The ends were cut back, 4 bases at V and 3 bases at J, with 8 bases in the middle. The V gene's germline CDR1 is SGHNT and CDR2 YYREEE (reference sequence). The CDR3 is made up of 12 amino acids. The CDR3 reads CASSRQGYEQYF. The CDR3 DNA is TGTGCCAGCAGCCGGCAGGGCTACGAGCAGTACTTC.

The CDR3 DNA reads as TGTGCCAGTGGGGACCCCGGGACAGGGATCACTGAAGCTTTCTTT. Protein product: CASGDPGTGITEAFF. V and J are TRBV19 and TRBJ1-1; 9 bases fit TRBD1. The CDR3 sequence is 15 residues long. Germline trimming cut 8 bases from V and 4 bases from J; bases unmatched to any gene: 11. Germline-derived CDR1 and CDR2 are LNHDA and SQIVND (reference sequence).

The chain uses TRBV6-6 and TRBJ1-2; tentatively, D is TRBD1 (5 bases). V was pared by 0 bases and J by 4 bases, with 12 bases between. Looked up from germline, CDR1 is MNHNY and CDR2 is SVGAGI (reference sequence). CDR3 size: 15 residues. This chain's CDR3 is CASSYSKQGLYGYTF. For the CDR3, the DNA is TGTGCCAGCAGTTACTCGAAGCAGGGACTCTATGGCTACACCTTC.

J is TRBJ2-1 and V is TRBV5-4, with D maybe TRBD1 (5 bases). V dropped 1 base and J dropped 7 bases, with 18 bases sitting between them. Germline V gives CDR1 SGHNT, CDR2 YYREEE (reference sequence). The CDR3 runs to 16 residues. In DNA, the CDR3 is TGTGCCAGCAGCTTGACAATGGCAGGGTATGCAAATGAGCAGTTCTTC. It yields the protein CASSLTMAGYANEQFF.

The rearrangement uses TRBV7-6 and TRBJ2-1; the match to TRBD2 covers 9 bases. The V gene end was trimmed by 1 base and the J gene end by 7 bases; junction bases not matched to a gene: 17. The CDR3 sequence is 19 residues long. The germline CDR1 and CDR2 sequences are SGHVS and FNYEAQ. CDR3: CASSLGAGGVDSNPNEQFF. DNA for the CDR3: TGTGCCAGCAGCTTAGGAGCGGGGGGAGTAGACAGTAATCCGAATGAGCAGTTCTTC. The entire variable domain, with the rest obtained from reference TRBV7-6 and TRBJ2-1, is as follows: GAGVSQSPRYKVTKRGQDVALRCDPISGHVSLYWYRQALGQGPEFLTYFNYEAQQDKSGLPNDRFSAERPEGSISTLTIQRTEQRDSAMYRCASSLGAGGVDSNPNEQFFGPGTRLTVL.

The chain couples TRBV19 to TRBJ1-1, with a possible D match to TRBD1 (5 bases). V was cut by 5 bases and J by 5 bases, with 21 bases left in between. Germline CDR1 and CDR2: LNHDA and SQIVND (reference sequence). This CDR3 has 16 amino acids. CDR3 loop: CASSVPGGGSSTEAFF. DNA of the CDR3: TGTGCCAGTAGTGTACCCGGGGGAGGGTCGTCGACTGAAGCTTTCTTT.

The V gene is TRBV6-6, the J gene TRBJ1-4, with TRBD1 matching over 9 bases. CDR1 and CDR2 from the germline V gene are MNHNY and SVGAGI (reference sequence). The CDR3 spans 15 residues. V gave up 6 bases and J gave up 4 bases; unmatched junction bases: 6. In DNA form, the CDR3 reads TGTGCCAGCAGCCGCCCGGACAGGGGTAATGAAAAACTGTTTTTT. Encoded protein: CASSRPDRGNEKLFF.

The chain links TRBV6-1 to TRBJ1-3, with TRBD1 matching over 7 bases. The trim removed 6 bases at V and 4 bases at J, leaving 9 bases unmatched. Looked up from germline, CDR1 is MNHNS and CDR2 is SASEGT. The CDR3 totals 15 residues. The CDR3 coding sequence is TGTGCCAGCAGCAGAACCGGGACAGCAGGAAACACCATATATTTT. It encodes CASSRTGTAGNTIYF.

The J gene is TRBJ2-2, the V gene TRBV19; the match to TRBD2 covers 11 bases. Losses at the gene ends were 6 bases for V and 1 base for J; bases not matched to a gene: 4. The CDR3 totals 16 residues. Germline CDR1 LNHDA, CDR2 SQIVND (reference sequence). The CDR3 coding sequence is TGTGCCAGTAGGGCTAGCGGGGGGCGGAACACCGGGGAGCTGTTTTTT. Translated: CASRASGGRNTGELFF.

This chain uses TRBV5-6 with TRBJ1-1; tentative D call: TRBD1 (6 bases). This CDR3 is built from 17 residues. Germline CDR1 is SGHDT and CDR2 is YYEEEE. Trimming cost V 1 base and J 0 bases, with 16 bases left between them. The CDR3, as DNA: TGTGCCAGCAGCTTGTTTTTTTGGGACACCATGAACACTGAAGCTTTCTTT. Residues: CASSLFFWDTMNTEAFF.

The V and J genes are TRBV11-2 and TRBJ2-2; D unclear. This CDR3 spans 15 amino acids. With 2 bases removed from V and 1 base from J, the gap between germline ends came to 8 bases. Germline CDR1 is SGHAT and CDR2 is FQNNGV. The CDR3 region has the DNA TGTGCCAGCAGCTTAATGGCGGTGAACACCGGGGAGCTGTTTTTT. Protein product: CASSLMAVNTGELFF. The entire variable domain, with the rest obtained from reference TRBV11-2 and TRBJ2-2, is as follows: EAGVAQSPRYKIIEKRQSVAFWCNPISGHATLYWYQQILGQGPKLLIQFQNNGVVDDSQLPKDRFSAERLKGVDSTLKIQPAKLEDSAVYLCASSLMAVNTGELFFGEGSRLTVL.